The clone carrying this T cell receptor (beta chain) was detected once. Some clones are missing from TCRdb's copy, which holds only in-frame ones; the method was immunoSEQ multiplex PCR. The table records roughly 100,000 clones, over 75% of them present only once. The sample belongs to a study of blood T cell repertoires in COVID-19. The CDR3 covers 15 residues. CDR1 is SNHLY, CDR2 FYNNEI, per germline. Trimming removed 6 bases from V and 3 bases from J; junction bases left unmatched: 6. The sample taken for sequencing was peripheral blood. The chain joins TRBV2 to TRBJ2-1, with 9 bases that match TRBD2. The sequence was obtained from a man older than 75 with acute or convalescent COVID-19. CDR3 amino acids: CASRWGSGGYNEQFF. The CDR3 coding sequence is TGTGCCAGCAGGTGGGGTAGCGGGGGCTACAATGAGCAGTTCTTC. Complete variable domain (other parts from reference TRBV2 and TRBJ2-1): EPEVTQTPSHQVTQMGQEVILRCVPISNHLYFYWYRQILGQKVEFLVSFYNNEISEKSEIFDDQFSVERPDGSNFTLKIRSTKLEDSAMYFCASRWGSGGYNEQFFGPGTRLTVL.